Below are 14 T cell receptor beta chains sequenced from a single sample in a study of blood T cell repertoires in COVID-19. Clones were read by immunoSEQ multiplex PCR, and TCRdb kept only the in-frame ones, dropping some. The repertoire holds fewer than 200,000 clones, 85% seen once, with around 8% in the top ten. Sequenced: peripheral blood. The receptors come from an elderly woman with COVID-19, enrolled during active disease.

The CDR3 reads CASSQEGGTGIGYTF. The CDR3 bases are TGCGCCAGCAGCCAAGAGGGCGGGACAGGAATCGGCTACACCTTC. The J gene is TRBJ1-2, the V gene TRBV4-1; TRBD1 matches at 8 bases. The CDR3 consists of 15 residues. J was trimmed by 8 bases and V by 0 bases; bases with no gene match: 8. Germline assignment: CDR1 MGHRA and CDR2 YSYEKL.

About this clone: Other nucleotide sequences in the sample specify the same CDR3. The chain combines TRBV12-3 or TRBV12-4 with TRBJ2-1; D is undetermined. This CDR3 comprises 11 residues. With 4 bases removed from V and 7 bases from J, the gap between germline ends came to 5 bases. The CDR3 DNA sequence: TGTGCCAGCAGTTCGTATAATGAGCAGTTCTTC. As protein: CASSSYNEQFF.

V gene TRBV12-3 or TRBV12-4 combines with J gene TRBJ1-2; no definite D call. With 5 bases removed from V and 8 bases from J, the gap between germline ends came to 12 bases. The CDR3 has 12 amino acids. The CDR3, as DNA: TGTGCCAGCAGTCCCCGGGAAGGCGGCTACACCTTC. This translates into CASSPREGGYTF.

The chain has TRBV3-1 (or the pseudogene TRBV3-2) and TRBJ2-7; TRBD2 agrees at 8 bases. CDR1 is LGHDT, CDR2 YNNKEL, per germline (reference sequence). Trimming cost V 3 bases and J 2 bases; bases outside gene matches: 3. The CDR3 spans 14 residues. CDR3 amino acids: CASSQSGGAYEQYF. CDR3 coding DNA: TGTGCCAGCAGCCAGTCGGGAGGGGCCTACGAGCAGTACTTC.

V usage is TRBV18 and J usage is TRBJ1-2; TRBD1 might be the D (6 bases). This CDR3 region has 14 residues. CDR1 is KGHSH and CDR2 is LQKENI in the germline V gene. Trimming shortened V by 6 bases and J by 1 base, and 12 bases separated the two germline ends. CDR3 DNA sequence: TGTGCCAGCTCGTACGGACAGTTTAACTATGGCTACACCTTC. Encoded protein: CASSYGQFNYGYTF.

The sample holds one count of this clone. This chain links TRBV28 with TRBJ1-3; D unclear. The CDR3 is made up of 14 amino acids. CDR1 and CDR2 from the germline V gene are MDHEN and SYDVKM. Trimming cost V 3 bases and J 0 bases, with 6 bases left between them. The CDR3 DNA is TGTGCCAGCAGTTTGTCCAACTCTGGAAACACCATATATTTT. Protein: CASSLSNSGNTIYF.

In DNA form, the CDR3 reads TGTGCCAGCAGCTCTCGAGAGACCCAGTACTTC. Its translation is CASSSRETQYF. The gene calls are TRBV28 and TRBJ2-5; D call uncertain. The CDR3 runs 11 residues. Between the trimmed V and J ends, which lost 6 bases and 4 bases, there was a span of 6 bases. Germline V CDR1 and CDR2: MDHEN, SYDVKM.

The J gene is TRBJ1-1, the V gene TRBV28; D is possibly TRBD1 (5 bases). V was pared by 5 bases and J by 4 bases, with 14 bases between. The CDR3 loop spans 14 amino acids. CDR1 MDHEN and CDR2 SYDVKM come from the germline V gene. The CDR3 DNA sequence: TGTGCCAGCAGTAGACAGCCGGGCGGCACTGAAGCTTTCTTT. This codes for CASSRQPGGTEAFF.

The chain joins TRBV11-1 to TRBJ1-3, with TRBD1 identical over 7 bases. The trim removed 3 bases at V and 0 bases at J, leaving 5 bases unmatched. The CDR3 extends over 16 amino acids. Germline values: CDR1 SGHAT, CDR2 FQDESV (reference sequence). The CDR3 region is CASSFRTGSSGNTIYF. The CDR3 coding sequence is TGTGCCAGCAGCTTCAGGACAGGAAGCTCTGGAAACACCATATATTTT.

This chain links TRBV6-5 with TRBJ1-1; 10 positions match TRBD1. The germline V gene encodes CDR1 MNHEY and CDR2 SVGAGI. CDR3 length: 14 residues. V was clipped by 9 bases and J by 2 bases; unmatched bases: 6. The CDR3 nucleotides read TGTGCCAGTCAGACAGGGGGCATAAACACTGAAGCTTTCTTT. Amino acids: CASQTGGINTEAFF.

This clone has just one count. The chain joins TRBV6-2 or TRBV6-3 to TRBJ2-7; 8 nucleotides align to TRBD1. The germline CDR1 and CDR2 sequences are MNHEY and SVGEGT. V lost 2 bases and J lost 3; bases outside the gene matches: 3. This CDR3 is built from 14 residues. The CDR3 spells CASSYAGTGYEQYF. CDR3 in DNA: TGTGCCAGCAGTTACGCCGGGACAGGCTACGAGCAGTACTTC.

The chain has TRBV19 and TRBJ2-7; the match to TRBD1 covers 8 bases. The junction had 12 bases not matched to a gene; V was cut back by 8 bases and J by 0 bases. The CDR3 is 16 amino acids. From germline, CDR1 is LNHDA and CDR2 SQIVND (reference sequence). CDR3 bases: TGTGCCAGTTCACGGCAGGGGGCATTAAGCTCCTACGAGCAGTACTTC. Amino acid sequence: CASSRQGALSSYEQYF.

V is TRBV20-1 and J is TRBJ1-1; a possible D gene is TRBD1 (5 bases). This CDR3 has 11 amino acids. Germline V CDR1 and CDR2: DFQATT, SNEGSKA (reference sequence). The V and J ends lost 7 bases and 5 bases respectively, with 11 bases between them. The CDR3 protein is CSVPGSTEAFF. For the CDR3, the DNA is TGCAGTGTGCCAGGGTCAACTGAAGCTTTCTTT.

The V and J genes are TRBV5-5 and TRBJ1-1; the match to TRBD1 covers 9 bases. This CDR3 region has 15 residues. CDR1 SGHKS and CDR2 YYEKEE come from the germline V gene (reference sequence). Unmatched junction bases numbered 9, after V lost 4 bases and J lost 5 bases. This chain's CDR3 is CASSAGTGSWTEAFF. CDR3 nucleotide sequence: TGTGCCAGCAGCGCCGGGACAGGGAGTTGGACTGAAGCTTTCTTT. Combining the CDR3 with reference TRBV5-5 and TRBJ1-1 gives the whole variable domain DAGVTQSPTHLIKTRGQQVTLRCSPISGHKSVSWYQQVLGQGPQFIFQYYEKEERGRGNFPDRFSARQFPNYSSELNVNALLLGDSALYLCASSAGTGSWTEAFFGQGTRLTVV.